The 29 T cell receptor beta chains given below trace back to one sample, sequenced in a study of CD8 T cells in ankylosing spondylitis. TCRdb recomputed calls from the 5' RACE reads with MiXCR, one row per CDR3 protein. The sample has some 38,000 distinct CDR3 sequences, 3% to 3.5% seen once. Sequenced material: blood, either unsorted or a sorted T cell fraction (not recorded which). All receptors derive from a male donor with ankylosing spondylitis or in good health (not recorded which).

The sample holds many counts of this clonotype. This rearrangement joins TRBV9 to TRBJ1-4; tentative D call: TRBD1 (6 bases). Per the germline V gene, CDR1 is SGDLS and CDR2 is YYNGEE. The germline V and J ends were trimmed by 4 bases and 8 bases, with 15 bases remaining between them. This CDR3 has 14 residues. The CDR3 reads CASSPIGTSEKLFF. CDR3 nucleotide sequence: TGTGCCAGCAGCCCCATAGGGACATCGGAAAAACTGTTTTTT. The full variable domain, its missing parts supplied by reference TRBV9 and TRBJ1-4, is DSGVTQTPKHLITATGQRVTLRCSPRSGDLSVYWYQQSLDQGLQFLIQYYNGEERAKGNILERFSAQQFPDLHSELNLSSLELGDSALYFCASSPIGTSEKLFFGSGTQLSVL.

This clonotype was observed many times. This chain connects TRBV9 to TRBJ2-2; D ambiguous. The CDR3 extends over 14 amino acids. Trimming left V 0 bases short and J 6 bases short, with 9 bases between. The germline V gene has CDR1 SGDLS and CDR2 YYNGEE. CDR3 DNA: TGTGCCAGCAGCGTAGGTAGGGTTCCCGGGGAGCTGTTTTTT. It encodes CASSVGRVPGELFF.

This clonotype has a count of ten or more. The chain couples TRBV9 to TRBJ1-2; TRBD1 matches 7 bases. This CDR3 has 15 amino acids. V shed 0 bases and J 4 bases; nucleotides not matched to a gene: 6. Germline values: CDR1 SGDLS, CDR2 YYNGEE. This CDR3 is CASSVGLGQLYGYTF. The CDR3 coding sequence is TGTGCCAGCAGCGTAGGGTTGGGACAGCTCTATGGCTACACCTTC.

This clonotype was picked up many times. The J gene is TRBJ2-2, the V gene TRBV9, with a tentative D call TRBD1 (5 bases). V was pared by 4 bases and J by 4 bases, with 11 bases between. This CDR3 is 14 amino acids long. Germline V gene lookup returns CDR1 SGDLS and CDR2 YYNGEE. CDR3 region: CASSPGPRTGELFF. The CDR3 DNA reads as TGTGCCAGCAGCCCAGGGCCCCGCACCGGGGAGCTGTTTTTT.

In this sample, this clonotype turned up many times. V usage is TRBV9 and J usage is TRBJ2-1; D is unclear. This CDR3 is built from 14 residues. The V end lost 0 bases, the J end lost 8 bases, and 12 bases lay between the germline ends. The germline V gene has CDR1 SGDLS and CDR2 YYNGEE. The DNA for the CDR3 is TGTGCCAGCAGCGTAGCCGCCCGCGTCGATGAGCAGTTCTTC. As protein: CASSVAARVDEQFF.

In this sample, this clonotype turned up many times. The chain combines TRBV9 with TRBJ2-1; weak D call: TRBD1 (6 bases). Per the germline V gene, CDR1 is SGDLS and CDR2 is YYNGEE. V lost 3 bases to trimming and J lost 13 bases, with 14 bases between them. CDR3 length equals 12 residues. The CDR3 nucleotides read TGTGCCAGCAGCGCAGGGTGGGACAACCAGTTCTTC. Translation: CASSAGWDNQFF.

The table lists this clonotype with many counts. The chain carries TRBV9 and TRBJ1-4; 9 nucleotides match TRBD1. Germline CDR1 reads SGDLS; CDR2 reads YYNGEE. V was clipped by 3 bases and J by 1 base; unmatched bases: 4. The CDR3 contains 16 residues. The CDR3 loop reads CASSATGGRTNEKLFF. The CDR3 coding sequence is TGTGCCAGCAGCGCGACAGGGGGGAGAACTAATGAAAAACTGTTTTTT.

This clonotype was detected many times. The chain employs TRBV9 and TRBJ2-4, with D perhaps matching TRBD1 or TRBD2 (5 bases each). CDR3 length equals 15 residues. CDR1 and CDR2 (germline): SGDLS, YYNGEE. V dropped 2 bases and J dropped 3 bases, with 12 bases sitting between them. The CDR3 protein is CASSVAGTVKNIQYF. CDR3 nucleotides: TGTGCCAGCAGCGTCGCTGGGACGGTCAAAAACATTCAGTACTTC.

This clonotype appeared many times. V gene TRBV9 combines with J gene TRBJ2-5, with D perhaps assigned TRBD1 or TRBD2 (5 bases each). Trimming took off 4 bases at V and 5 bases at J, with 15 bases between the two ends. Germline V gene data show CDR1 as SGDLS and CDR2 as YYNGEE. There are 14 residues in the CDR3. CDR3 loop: CASSLGTLGETQYF. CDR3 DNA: TGTGCCAGCAGCCTCGGGACCTTGGGGGAGACCCAGTACTTC.

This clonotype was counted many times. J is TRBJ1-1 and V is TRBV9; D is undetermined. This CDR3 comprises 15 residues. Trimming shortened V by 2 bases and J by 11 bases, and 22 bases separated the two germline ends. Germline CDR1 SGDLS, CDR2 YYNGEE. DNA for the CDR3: TGTGCCAGCAGCGTCCAGGAGGTTAATCATTATTCGGCTTTCTTT. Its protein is CASSVQEVNHYSAFF. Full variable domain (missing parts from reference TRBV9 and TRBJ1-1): DSGVTQTPKHLITATGQRVTLRCSPRSGDLSVYWYQQSLDQGLQFLIQYYNGEERAKGNILERFSAQQFPDLHSELNLSSLELGDSALYFCASSVQEVNHYSAFFGQGTRLTVV.

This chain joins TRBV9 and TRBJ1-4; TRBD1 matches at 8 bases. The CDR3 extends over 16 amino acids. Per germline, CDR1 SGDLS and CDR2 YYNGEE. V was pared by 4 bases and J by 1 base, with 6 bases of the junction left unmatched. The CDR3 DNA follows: TGTGCCAGCAGCCTCGGGACAGGAAGAACTAATGAAAAACTGTTTTTT. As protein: CASSLGTGRTNEKLFF.

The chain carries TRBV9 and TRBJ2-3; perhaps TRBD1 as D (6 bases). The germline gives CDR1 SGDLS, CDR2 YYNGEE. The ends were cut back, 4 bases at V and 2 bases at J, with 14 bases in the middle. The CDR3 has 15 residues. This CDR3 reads CASSQTGDLTDTQYF. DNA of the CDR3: TGTGCCAGCAGCCAGACAGGCGACCTCACAGATACGCAGTATTTT.

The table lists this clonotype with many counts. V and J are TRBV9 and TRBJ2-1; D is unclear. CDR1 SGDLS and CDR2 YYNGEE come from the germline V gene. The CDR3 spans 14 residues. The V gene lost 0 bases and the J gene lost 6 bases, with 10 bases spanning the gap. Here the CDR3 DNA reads TGTGCCAGCAGCGTAGAAGATCGGCGCAATGAGCAGTTCTTC. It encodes CASSVEDRRNEQFF.

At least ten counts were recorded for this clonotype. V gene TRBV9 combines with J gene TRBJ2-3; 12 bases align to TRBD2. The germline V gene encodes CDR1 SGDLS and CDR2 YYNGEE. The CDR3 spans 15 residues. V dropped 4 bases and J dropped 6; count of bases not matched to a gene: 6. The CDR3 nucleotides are TGTGCCAGCAGCAACGGACTAGCGGGGATTGATACGCAGTATTTT. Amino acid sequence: CASSNGLAGIDTQYF.

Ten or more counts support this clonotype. CDR3 amino acids: CASSVRDAQYNEQFF. In DNA form, the CDR3 reads TGTGCCAGCAGCGTAAGGGACGCACAATACAATGAGCAGTTCTTC. J is TRBJ2-1 and V is TRBV9; tentatively, D is TRBD1 or TRBD2 (5 bases each). The V gene lost 1 base and the J gene lost 4 bases, with 12 bases spanning the gap. Germline V lookup: CDR1 SGDLS, CDR2 YYNGEE. The CDR3 has 15 residues.

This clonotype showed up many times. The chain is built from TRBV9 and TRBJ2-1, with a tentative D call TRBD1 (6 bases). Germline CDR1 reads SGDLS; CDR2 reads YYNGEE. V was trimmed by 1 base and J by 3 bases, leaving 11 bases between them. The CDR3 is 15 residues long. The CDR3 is CASSVSQGIYNEQFF. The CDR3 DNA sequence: TGTGCCAGCAGCGTAAGTCAGGGGATCTACAATGAGCAGTTCTTC.

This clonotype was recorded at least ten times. The CDR3 region has the DNA TGTGCCAGCAGCGTAGCGGCTAGCGGGGGAGAGACCCAGTACTTC. This translates into CASSVAASGGETQYF. The J gene is TRBJ2-5, the V gene TRBV9, with TRBD2 matching 10 bases. Germline trimming cut 0 bases from V and 4 bases from J; bases unmatched to any gene: 3. The CDR3 extends over 15 amino acids. CDR1 is SGDLS, CDR2 YYNGEE, per germline. The variable domain in full, with the rest retrieved from reference TRBV9 and TRBJ2-5, is DSGVTQTPKHLITATGQRVTLRCSPRSGDLSVYWYQQSLDQGLQFLIQYYNGEERAKGNILERFSAQQFPDLHSELNLSSLELGDSALYFCASSVAASGGETQYFGPGTRLLVL.

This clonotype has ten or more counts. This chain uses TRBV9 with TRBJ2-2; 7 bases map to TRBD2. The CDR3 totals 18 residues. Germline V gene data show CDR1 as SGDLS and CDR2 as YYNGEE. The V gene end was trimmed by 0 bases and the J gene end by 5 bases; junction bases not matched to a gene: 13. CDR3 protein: CASSVVRTSTSLTGELFF. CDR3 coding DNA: TGTGCCAGCAGCGTAGTGAGGACTAGTACTTCTCTGACCGGGGAGCTGTTTTTT. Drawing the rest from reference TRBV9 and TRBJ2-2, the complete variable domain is DSGVTQTPKHLITATGQRVTLRCSPRSGDLSVYWYQQSLDQGLQFLIQYYNGEERAKGNILERFSAQQFPDLHSELNLSSLELGDSALYFCASSVVRTSTSLTGELFFGEGSRLTVL.

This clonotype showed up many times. This CDR3 reads CASSVVAGGGSSYNEQFF. The CDR3 DNA follows: TGTGCCAGCAGCGTTGTAGCGGGGGGGGGCAGCTCCTACAATGAGCAGTTCTTC. The genes are TRBV9 and TRBJ2-1; 11 bases match TRBD2. The V gene's germline CDR1 is SGDLS and CDR2 YYNGEE. The CDR3 consists of 18 residues. Unmatched junction bases numbered 7, after V lost 2 bases and J lost 0 bases.

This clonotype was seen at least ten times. In DNA form, the CDR3 reads TGTGCCAGCAGCGTAGTCGGGGCAAGCTCCTACAATGAGCAGTTCTTC. Residues: CASSVVGASSYNEQFF. V usage is TRBV9 and J usage is TRBJ2-1; tentatively, D is TRBD1 or TRBD2 (5 bases each). The CDR3 is 16 amino acids. From germline, CDR1 is SGDLS and CDR2 YYNGEE. Trimming cost V 0 bases and J 0 bases, with 10 bases left between them.

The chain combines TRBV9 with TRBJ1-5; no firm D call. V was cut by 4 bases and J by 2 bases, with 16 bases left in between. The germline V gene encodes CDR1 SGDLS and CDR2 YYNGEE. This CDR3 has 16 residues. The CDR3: CASSPDEGFGNQPQHF. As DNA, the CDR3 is TGTGCCAGCAGCCCAGACGAAGGTTTCGGCAATCAGCCCCAGCATTTT.

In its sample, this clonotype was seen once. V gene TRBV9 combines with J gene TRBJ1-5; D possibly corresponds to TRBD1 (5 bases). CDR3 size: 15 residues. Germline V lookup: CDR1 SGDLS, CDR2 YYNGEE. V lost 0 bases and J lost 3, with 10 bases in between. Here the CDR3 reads CASSVAAGPNQPQHF. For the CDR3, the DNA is TGTGCCAGCAGCGTAGCCGCGGGGCCCAATCAGCCCCAGCATTTT.

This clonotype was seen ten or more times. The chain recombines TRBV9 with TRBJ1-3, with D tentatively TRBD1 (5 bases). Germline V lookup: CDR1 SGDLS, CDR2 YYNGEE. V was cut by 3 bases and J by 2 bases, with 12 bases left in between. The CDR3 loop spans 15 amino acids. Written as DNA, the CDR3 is TGTGCCAGCAGCGCCATGCAGGGCGCTGGAAACACCATATATTTT. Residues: CASSAMQGAGNTIYF.

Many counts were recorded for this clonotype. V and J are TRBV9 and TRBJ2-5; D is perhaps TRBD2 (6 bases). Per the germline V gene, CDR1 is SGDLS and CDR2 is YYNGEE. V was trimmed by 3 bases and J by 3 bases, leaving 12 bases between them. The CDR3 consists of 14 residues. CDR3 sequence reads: CASSEFREEETQYF. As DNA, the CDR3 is TGTGCCAGCAGCGAATTCAGGGAGGAAGAGACCCAGTACTTC. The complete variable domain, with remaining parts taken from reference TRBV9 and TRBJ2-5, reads DSGVTQTPKHLITATGQRVTLRCSPRSGDLSVYWYQQSLDQGLQFLIQYYNGEERAKGNILERFSAQQFPDLHSELNLSSLELGDSALYFCASSEFREEETQYFGPGTRLLVL.

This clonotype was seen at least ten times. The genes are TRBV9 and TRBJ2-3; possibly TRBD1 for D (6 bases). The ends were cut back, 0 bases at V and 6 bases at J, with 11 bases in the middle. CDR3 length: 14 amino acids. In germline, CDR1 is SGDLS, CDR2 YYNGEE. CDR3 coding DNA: TGTGCCAGCAGCGTAGACAGGGCAAAGGATACGCAGTATTTT. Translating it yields CASSVDRAKDTQYF.

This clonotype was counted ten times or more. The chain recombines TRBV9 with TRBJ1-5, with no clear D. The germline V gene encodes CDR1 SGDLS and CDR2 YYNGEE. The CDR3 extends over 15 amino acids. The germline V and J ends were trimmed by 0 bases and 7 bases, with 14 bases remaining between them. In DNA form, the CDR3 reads TGTGCCAGCAGCGTAGGATCCACCTCCGGGCAGCCCCAGCATTTT. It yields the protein CASSVGSTSGQPQHF. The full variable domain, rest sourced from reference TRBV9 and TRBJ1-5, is DSGVTQTPKHLITATGQRVTLRCSPRSGDLSVYWYQQSLDQGLQFLIQYYNGEERAKGNILERFSAQQFPDLHSELNLSSLELGDSALYFCASSVGSTSGQPQHFGDGTRLSIL.

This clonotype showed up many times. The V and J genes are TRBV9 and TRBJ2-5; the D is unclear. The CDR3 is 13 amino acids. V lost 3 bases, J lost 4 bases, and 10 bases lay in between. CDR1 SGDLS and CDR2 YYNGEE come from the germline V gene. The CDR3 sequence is CASSASTGETQYF. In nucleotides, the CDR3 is TGTGCCAGCAGCGCTTCAACGGGAGAGACCCAGTACTTC.

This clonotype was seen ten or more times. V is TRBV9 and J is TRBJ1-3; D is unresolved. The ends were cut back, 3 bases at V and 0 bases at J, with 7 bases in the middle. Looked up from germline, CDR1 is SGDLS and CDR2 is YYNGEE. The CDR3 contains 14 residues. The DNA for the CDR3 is TGTGCCAGCAGCGCCGCCAACTCTGGAAACACCATATATTTT. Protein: CASSAANSGNTIYF.

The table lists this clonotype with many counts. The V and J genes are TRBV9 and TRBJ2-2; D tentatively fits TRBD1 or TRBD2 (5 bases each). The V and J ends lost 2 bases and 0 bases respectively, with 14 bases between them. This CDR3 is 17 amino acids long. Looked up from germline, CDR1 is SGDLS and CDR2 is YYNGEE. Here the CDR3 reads CASSVSWGTANTGELFF. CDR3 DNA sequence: TGTGCCAGCAGCGTTTCCTGGGGGACGGCGAACACCGGGGAGCTGTTTTTT.